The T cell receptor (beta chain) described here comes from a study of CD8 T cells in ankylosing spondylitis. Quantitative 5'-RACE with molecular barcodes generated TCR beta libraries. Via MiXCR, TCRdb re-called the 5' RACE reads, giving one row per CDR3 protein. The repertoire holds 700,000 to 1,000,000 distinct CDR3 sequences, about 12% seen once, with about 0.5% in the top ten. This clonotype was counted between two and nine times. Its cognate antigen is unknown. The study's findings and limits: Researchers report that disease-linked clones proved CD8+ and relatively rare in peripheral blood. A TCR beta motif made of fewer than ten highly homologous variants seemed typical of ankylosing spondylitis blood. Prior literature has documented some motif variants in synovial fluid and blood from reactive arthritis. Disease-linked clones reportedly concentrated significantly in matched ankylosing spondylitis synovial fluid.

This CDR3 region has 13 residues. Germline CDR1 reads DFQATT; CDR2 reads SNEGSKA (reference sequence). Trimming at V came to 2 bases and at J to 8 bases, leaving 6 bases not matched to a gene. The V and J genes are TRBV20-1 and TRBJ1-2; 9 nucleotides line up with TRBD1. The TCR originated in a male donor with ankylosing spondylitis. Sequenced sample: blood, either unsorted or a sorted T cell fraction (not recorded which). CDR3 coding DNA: TGCAGTGCTAGAATCGGGACAGGGACAGGCTACACCTTC. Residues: CSARIGTGTGYTF.